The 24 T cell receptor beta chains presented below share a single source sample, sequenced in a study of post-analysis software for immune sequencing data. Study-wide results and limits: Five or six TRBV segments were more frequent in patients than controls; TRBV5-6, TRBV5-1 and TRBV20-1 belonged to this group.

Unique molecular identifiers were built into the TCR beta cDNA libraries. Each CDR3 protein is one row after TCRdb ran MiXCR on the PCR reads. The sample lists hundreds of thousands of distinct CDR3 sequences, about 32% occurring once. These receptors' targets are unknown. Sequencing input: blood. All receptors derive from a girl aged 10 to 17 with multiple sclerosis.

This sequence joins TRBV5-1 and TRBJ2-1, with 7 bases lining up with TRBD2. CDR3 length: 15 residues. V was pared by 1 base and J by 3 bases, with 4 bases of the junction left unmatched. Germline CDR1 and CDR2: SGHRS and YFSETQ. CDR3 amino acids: CASSLLSSGYNEQFF. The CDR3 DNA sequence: TGCGCCAGCAGCTTGTTGTCTAGCGGCTACAATGAGCAGTTCTTC.

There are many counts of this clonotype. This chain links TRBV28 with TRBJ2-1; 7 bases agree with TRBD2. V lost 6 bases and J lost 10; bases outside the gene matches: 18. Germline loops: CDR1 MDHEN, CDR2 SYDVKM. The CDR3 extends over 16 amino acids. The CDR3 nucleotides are TGTGCCAGCAGCCAGCCGAGACTAGCCACACGAACCGAGCAGTTCTTC. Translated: CASSQPRLATRTEQFF.

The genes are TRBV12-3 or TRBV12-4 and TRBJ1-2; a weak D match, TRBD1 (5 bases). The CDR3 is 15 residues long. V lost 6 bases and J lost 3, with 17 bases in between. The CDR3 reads CASSHRGLGDYGYTF. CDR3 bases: TGTGCCAGCAGCCACCGGGGGTTGGGGGACTATGGCTACACCTTC.

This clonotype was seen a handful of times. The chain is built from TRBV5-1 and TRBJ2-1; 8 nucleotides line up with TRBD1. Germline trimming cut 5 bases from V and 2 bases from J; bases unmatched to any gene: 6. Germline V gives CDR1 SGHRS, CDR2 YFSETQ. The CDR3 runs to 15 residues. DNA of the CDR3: TGCGCCAGCAGGTTGCAGGGGGCGACCTACAATGAGCAGTTCTTC. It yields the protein CASRLQGATYNEQFF.

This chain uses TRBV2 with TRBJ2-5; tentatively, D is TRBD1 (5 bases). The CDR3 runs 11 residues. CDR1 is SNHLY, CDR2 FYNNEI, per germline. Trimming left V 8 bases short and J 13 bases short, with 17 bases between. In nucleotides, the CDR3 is TGTGCCAGCCCGACGACAGCTCTATCGTACTTC. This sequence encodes CASPTTALSYF.

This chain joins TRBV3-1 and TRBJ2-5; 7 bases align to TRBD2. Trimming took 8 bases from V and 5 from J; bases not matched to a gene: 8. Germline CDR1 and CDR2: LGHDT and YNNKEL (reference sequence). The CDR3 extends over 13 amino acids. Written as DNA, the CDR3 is TGTGCCAGCGTCAGGCGGGGAGGGGAGACCCAGTACTTC. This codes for CASVRRGGETQYF.

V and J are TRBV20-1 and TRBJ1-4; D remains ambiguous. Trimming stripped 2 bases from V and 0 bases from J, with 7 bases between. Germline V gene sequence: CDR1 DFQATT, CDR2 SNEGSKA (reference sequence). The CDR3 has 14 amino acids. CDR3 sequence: CSARLQATNEKLFF. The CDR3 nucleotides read TGCAGTGCTAGACTCCAAGCAACTAATGAAAAACTGTTTTTT.

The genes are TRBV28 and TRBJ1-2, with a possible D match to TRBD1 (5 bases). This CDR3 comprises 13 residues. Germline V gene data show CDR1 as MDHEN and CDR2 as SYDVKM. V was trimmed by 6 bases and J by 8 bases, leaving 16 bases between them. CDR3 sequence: CASRRQGSGGYTF. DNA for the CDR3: TGTGCCAGCAGGCGTCAGGGCTCCGGAGGCTACACCTTC.

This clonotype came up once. The CDR3 DNA sequence: TGTGCCAGCAGCTTAGACAGAGCTTCGGAAGCTTTCTTT. Its protein is CASSLDRASEAFF. The gene calls are TRBV7-2 and TRBJ1-1, with D unclear. Between the trimmed V and J ends, which lost 1 base and 8 bases, there was a span of 11 bases. The CDR3 loop spans 13 amino acids. Germline-derived CDR1 and CDR2 are SGHTA and FQGNSA.

CDR3 loop: CASSPGCYEQYF. The CDR3 DNA follows: TGTGCCAGCAGCCCCGGGTGCTACGAGCAGTACTTC. The chain joins TRBV7-2 to TRBJ2-7; D gene uncertain. The CDR3 has 12 amino acids. The V end was cut by 5 bases, the J end by 3 bases, with 8 bases between. CDR1 is SGHTA and CDR2 is FQGNSA in the germline V gene.

CDR3 sequence: CASSERAGLYEQYV. The CDR3, as DNA: TGTGCCAGCAGTGAAAGGGCGGGCCTATACGAGCAGTACGTC. The chain recombines TRBV6-1 with TRBJ2-5; D is perhaps TRBD2 (5 bases). The J call may be mistaken, given a closer DNA end match to TRBJ2-7. CDR1 and CDR2 (germline): MNHNS, SASEGT. This CDR3 has 14 amino acids.

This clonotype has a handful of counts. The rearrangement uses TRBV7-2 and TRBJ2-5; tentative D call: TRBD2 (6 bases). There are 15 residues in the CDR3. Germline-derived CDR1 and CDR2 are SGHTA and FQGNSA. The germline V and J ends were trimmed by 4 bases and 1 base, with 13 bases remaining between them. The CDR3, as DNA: TGTGCCAGCAGCTCAACTAGCAGGGCCCAAGAGACCCAGTACTTC. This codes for CASSSTSRAQETQYF. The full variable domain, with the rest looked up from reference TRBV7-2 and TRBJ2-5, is GAGVSQSPSNKVTEKGKDVELRCDPISGHTALYWYRQSLGQGLEFLIYFQGNSAPDKSGLPSDRFSAERTGGSVSTLTIQRTQQEDSAVYLCASSSTSRAQETQYFGPGTRLLVL.

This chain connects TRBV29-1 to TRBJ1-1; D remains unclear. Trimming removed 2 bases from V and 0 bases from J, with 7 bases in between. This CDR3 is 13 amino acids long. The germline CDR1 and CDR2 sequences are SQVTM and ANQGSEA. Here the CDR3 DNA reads TGCAGCGTTGAATCGGTAGTGAACACTGAAGCTTTCTTT. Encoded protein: CSVESVVNTEAFF.

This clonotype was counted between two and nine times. The CDR3 nucleotides are TGTGCCAGCAGGCAAAGTGGAGCCTCTTACAATGAGCAGTTCTTC. Protein: CASRQSGASYNEQFF. The V and J genes are TRBV7-9 and TRBJ2-1; D is ambiguous. With 6 bases removed from V and 4 bases from J, the gap between germline ends came to 16 bases. The CDR3 extends over 15 amino acids. Germline V gene data show CDR1 as SEHNR and CDR2 as FQNEAQ (reference sequence).

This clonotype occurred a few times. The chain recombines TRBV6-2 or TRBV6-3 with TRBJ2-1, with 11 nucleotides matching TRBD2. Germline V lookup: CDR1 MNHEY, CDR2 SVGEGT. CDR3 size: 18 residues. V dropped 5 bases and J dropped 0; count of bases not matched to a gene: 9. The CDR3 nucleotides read TGTGCCAGCAGTGCCGTTAGCGGGAGGGCCAGCTCCTACAATGAGCAGTTCTTC. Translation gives CASSAVSGRASSYNEQFF.

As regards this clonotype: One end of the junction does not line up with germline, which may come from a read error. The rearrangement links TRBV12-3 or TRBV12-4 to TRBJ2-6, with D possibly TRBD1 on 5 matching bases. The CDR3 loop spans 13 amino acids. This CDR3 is CASSLAGANVPTF. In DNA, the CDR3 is TGTGCCAGCAGTCTTGCTGGGGCCAACGTCCCGACTTTC.

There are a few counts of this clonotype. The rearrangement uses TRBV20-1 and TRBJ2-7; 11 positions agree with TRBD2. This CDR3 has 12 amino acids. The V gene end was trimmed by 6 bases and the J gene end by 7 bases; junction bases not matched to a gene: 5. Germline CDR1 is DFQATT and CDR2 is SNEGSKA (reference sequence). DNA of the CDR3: TGCAGTGCGACTAGCGGGATAGGGGAGCAGTACTTC. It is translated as CSATSGIGEQYF.

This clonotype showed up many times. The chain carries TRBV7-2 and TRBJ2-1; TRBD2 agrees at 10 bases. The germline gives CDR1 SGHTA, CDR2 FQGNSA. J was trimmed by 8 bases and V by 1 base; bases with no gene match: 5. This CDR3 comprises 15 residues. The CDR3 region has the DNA TGTGCCAGCAGCTTAGTCGGGCTAGCGGGGGATGAGCAGTTCTTC. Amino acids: CASSLVGLAGDEQFF.

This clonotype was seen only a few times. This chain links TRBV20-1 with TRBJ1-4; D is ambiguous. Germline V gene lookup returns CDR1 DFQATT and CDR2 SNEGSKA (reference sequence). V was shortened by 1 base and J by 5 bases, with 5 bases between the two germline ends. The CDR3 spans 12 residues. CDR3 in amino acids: CSARVGNEKLFF. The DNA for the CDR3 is TGCAGTGCTAGAGTGGGGAATGAAAAACTGTTTTTT.

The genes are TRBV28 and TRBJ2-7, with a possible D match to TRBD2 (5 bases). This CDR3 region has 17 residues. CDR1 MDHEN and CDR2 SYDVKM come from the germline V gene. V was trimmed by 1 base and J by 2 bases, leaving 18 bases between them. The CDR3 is CASSLFSGGSMTYEQYF. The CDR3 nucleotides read TGTGCCAGCAGTTTATTTTCAGGAGGCAGCATGACCTACGAGCAGTACTTC.

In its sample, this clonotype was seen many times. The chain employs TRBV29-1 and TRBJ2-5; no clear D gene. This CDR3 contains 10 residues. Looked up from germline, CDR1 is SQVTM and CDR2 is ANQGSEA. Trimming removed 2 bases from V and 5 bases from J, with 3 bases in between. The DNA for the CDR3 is TGCAGCGTTGAACGGGAGACCCAGTACTTC. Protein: CSVERETQYF.

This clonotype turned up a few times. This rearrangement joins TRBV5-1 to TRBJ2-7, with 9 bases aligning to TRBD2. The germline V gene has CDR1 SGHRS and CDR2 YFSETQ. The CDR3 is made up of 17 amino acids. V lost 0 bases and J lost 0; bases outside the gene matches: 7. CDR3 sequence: CASSLAPGLAVSYEQYF. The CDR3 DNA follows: TGCGCCAGCAGCTTGGCACCGGGACTAGCAGTCTCCTACGAGCAGTACTTC. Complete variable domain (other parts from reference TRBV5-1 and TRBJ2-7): KAGVTQTPRYLIKTRGQQVTLSCSPISGHRSVSWYQQTPGQGLQFLFEYFSETQRNKGNFPGRFSGRQFSNSRSEMNVSTLELGDSALYLCASSLAPGLAVSYEQYFGPGTRLTVT.

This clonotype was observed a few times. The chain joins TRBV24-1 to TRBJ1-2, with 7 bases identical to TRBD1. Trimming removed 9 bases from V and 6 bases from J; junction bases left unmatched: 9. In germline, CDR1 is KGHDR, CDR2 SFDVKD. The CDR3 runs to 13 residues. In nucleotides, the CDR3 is TGTGCCACCGCCGAACAGGGGACGGATGGCTACACCTTC. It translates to CATAEQGTDGYTF.

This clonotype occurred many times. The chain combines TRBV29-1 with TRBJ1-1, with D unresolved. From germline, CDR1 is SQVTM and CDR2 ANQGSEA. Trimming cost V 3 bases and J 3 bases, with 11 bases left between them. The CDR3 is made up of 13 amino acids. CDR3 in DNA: TGCAGCGTTGAGCGGGGTGGGGACACTGAAGCTTTCTTT. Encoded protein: CSVERGGDTEAFF.